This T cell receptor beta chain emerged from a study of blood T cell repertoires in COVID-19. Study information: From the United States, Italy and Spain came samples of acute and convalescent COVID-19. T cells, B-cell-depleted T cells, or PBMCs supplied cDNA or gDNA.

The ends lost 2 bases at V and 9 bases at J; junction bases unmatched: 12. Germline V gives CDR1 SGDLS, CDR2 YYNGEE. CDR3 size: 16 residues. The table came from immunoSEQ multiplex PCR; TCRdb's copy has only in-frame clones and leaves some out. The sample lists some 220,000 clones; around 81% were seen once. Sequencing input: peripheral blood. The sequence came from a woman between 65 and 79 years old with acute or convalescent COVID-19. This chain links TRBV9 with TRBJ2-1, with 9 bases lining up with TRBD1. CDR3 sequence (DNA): TGTGCCAGCAGCGTTGGGGGACAGGGAAAGGGTGGTGAGCAGTTCTTC. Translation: CASSVGGQGKGGEQFF.